This TCR beta chain was observed in a study of graft-versus-host responses after intestinal transplantation. Study at large: Transplant types were multivisceral, liver-intestinal, or isolated intestinal. Anti-thymocyte globulin served as induction for all recipients, who then took tacrolimus and steroids for about 3 years. Broader study findings: Peak GvH clone levels in circulation were associated with early post-transplant HvG declines.

The CDR3 is 17 residues long. The V and J ends lost 5 bases and 0 bases respectively, with 21 bases between them. Germline V gene lookup returns CDR1 SGDLS and CDR2 YYNGEE. Only in-frame clones appear in the TCRdb table, and some are missing; sequencing was by immunoSEQ multiplex PCR. The sample shows 85,000 to 90,000 clones, around 86% of them seen only once. This clone appeared a few times. The antigen remains unidentified. The sequence was collected from a human donor who received an intestinal transplant. The J gene is TRBJ2-7, the V gene TRBV9; unclear D gene. The material sequenced was unstimulated CD8+ T cells sorted from spleen or lymph node cells, taken before intestinal transplant. This CDR3 reads CASSDNPQTPLSYEQYF. The CDR3 bases are TGTGCCAGCAGTGATAACCCCCAGACCCCACTCTCCTACGAGCAGTACTTC. The whole variable domain, remainder taken from reference TRBV9 and TRBJ2-7, is DSGVTQTPKHLITATGQRVTLRCSPRSGDLSVYWYQQSLDQGLQFLIQYYNGEERAKGNILERFSAQQFPDLHSELNLSSLELGDSALYFCASSDNPQTPLSYEQYFGPGTRLTVT.